Below, 14 T cell receptor beta chains from the same sample are listed, as sequenced in a study of cytomegalovirus exposure and HLA in healthy donors. PCR amplification relied on 60 Vbeta primers (plus 13 Jbeta primers). TCRdb's table, derived via immunoSEQ multiplex PCR, lists solely in-frame clones and lacks some. Of about 130,000 clones listed, around three quarters were seen once; the top ten hold around 1.8%. What was sequenced was PBMCs. The receptors shown here come from a woman in her forties or fifties in good health and CMV-seronegative.

V and J are TRBV6-1 and TRBJ1-1, with D possibly TRBD1 on 5 matching bases. CDR3 length: 14 residues. The V gene's germline CDR1 is MNHNS and CDR2 SASEGT. Trimming took off 2 bases at V and 7 bases at J, with 14 bases between the two ends. The CDR3, as DNA: TGTGCCAGCAGTGAAAGGAGTGACAGAAGTGAAGCTTTCTTT. Translation: CASSERSDRSEAFF.

The gene calls are TRBV9 and TRBJ2-2, with TRBD2 as a possible D gene (5 bases). Per germline, CDR1 SGDLS and CDR2 YYNGEE. The CDR3 loop spans 15 amino acids. The V and J ends lost 1 base and 6 bases respectively, with 13 bases between them. CDR3 DNA sequence: TGTGCCAGCAGCGTAAACGGGAAGGTCGCCGGGGAGCTGTTTTTT. Protein sequence: CASSVNGKVAGELFF.

The chain joins TRBV7-6 to TRBJ2-7; 10 bases match TRBD2. This CDR3 contains 15 residues. Germline-derived CDR1 and CDR2 are SGHVS and FNYEAQ. Trimming took 5 bases from V and 4 from J; bases not matched to a gene: 8. Here the CDR3 DNA reads TGTGCCAGCAGCCAAGGGCTAGCGGGAGTGTACGAGCAGTACTTC. It codes for CASSQGLAGVYEQYF.

This rearrangement joins TRBV9 to TRBJ2-1, with 7 bases that match TRBD1. The CDR3 loop spans 15 amino acids. CDR1 is SGDLS, CDR2 YYNGEE, per germline. Germline trimming cut 4 bases from V and 6 bases from J; bases unmatched to any gene: 10. CDR3 in DNA: TGTGCCAGCAGCTCCATTGACAGGGCCCCCAATGAGCAGTTCTTC. Protein sequence: CASSSIDRAPNEQFF.

This rearrangement joins TRBV6-6 to TRBJ1-3; the D gene is possibly TRBD1 (6 bases). Trimming removed 7 bases at V and 8 bases at J, with 15 bases between. The CDR3 totals 13 residues. The germline gives CDR1 MNHNY, CDR2 SVGAGI (reference sequence). The DNA of the CDR3 is TGTGCCAGCAATCGACAGGTCGCGGACACCATATATTTT. It translates to CASNRQVADTIYF.

This chain uses TRBV5-1 with TRBJ1-4; possible D gene TRBD1, 6 bases. Looked up from germline, CDR1 is SGHRS and CDR2 is YFSETQ. V shed 4 bases and J shed 8 bases, with 15 bases lying between them. The CDR3 has 14 amino acids. The CDR3 loop is CASSAQGFGEKLFF. The DNA for the CDR3 is TGCGCCAGCAGCGCACAGGGCTTTGGGGAAAAACTGTTTTTT.

DNA of the CDR3: TGTGCTAGTGGAGCAGGGGGCGCCGTATACTTC. Residues: CASGAGGAVYF. V gene TRBV12-5 combines with J gene TRBJ2-7; 8 nucleotides agree with TRBD1. CDR1 LGHNT and CDR2 FRNRAP come from the germline V gene. V was clipped by 6 bases and J by 13 bases; unmatched bases: 8. The CDR3 has 11 amino acids.

The chain recombines TRBV7-3 with TRBJ2-3, with TRBD2 matching over 10 bases. V dropped 2 bases and J dropped 3; count of bases not matched to a gene: 8. Germline V lookup: CDR1 SGHTA, CDR2 FQGTGA. The CDR3 has 17 amino acids. CDR3 region: CASSLVASGRWTDTQYF. CDR3 DNA: TGTGCCAGCAGCTTAGTGGCTAGCGGGAGATGGACAGATACGCAGTATTTT.

The CDR3 reads CASSLSSGKYEQYF. In DNA, the CDR3 is TGTGCCAGCAGTTTGTCTAGCGGGAAATACGAGCAGTACTTC. The chain has TRBV27 and TRBJ2-7; 9 positions match TRBD2. J was trimmed by 4 bases and V by 3 bases; bases with no gene match: 4. In germline, CDR1 is MNHEY, CDR2 SMNVEV (reference sequence). The CDR3 has 14 amino acids.

The rearrangement uses TRBV9 and TRBJ2-2, with TRBD1 identical over 7 bases. This CDR3 has 16 residues. Losses at the gene ends were 2 bases for V and 0 bases for J; bases not matched to a gene: 4. Germline V gives CDR1 SGDLS, CDR2 YYNGEE. In nucleotides, the CDR3 is TGTGCCAGCAGCGTTCCCGGGACAGCGAACACCGGGGAGCTGTTTTTT. Its protein product is CASSVPGTANTGELFF. The complete variable domain, with remaining parts taken from reference TRBV9 and TRBJ2-2, reads DSGVTQTPKHLITATGQRVTLRCSPRSGDLSVYWYQQSLDQGLQFLIQYYNGEERAKGNILERFSAQQFPDLHSELNLSSLELGDSALYFCASSVPGTANTGELFFGEGSRLTVL.

The V and J genes are TRBV11-2 and TRBJ1-5; D gene unclear. Trimming cost V 3 bases and J 2 bases, with 8 bases left between them. This CDR3 has 14 amino acids. Germline CDR1 SGHAT, CDR2 FQNNGV. CDR3 sequence (DNA): TGTGCCAGCAGCTTTGGGCCCGGCAATCAGCCCCAGCATTTT. Its protein product is CASSFGPGNQPQHF.

This clone is a singleton in its sample. The chain uses TRBV27 and TRBJ2-7; 10 bases fit TRBD2. J gave up 2 bases and V 7 bases, and 5 bases lay outside the gene matches. CDR3 length: 14 amino acids. Germline V CDR1 and CDR2: MNHEY, SMNVEV (reference sequence). The DNA of the CDR3 is TGTGCCAGCATTTCAGCGGGAGGGCCCTACGAGCAGTACTTC. It translates to CASISAGGPYEQYF.

V is TRBV6-5 and J is TRBJ1-5; TRBD1 is a possible D gene (6 bases). The CDR3 has 16 amino acids. Germline V CDR1 and CDR2: MNHEY, SVGAGI. V gave up 0 bases and J gave up 4 bases, with 13 bases separating them. CDR3 residues: CASSYSAGAGNQPQHF. Written as DNA, the CDR3 is TGTGCCAGCAGTTACTCGGCAGGGGCCGGAAATCAGCCCCAGCATTTT.

This chain connects TRBV6-5 to TRBJ1-1; D is ambiguous. This CDR3 comprises 13 residues. In germline, CDR1 is MNHEY, CDR2 SVGAGI. Trimming stripped 6 bases from V and 1 base from J, with 9 bases between. The CDR3 DNA reads TGTGCCAGCAGCTCTAGTCGGAACACTGAAGCTTTCTTT. Its translation: CASSSSRNTEAFF.